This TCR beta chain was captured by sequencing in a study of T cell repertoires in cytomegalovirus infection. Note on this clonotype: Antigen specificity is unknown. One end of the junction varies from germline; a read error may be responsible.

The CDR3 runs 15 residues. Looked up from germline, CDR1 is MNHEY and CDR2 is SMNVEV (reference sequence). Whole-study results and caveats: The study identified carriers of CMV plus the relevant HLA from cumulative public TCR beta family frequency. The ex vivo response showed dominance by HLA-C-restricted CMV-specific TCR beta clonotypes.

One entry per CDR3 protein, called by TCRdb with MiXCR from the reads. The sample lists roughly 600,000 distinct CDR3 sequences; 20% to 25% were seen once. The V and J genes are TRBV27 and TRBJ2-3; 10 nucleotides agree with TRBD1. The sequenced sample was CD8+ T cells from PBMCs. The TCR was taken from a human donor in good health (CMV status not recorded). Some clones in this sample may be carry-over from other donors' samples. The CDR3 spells CASSFPPGQGRRLFF. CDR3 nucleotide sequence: TGTGCCAGCAGTTTCCCTCCGGGACAGGGGAGGAGGTTGTTTTTT.